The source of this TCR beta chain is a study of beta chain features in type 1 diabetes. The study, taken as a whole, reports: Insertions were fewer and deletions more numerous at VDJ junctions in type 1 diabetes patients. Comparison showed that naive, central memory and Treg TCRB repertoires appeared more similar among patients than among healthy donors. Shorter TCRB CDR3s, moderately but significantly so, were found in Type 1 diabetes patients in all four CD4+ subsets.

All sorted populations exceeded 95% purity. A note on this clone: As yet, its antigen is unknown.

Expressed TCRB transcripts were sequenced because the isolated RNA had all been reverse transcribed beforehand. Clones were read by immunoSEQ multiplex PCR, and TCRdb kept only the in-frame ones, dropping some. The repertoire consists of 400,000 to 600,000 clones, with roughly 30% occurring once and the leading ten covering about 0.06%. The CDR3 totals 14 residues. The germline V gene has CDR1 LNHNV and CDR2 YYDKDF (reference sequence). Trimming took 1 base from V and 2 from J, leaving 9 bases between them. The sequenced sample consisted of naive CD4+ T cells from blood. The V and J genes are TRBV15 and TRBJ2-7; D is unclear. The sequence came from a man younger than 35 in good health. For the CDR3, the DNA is TGTGCCACCAGCAGAGGCGCCCCGGCCTACGAGCAGTACTTC. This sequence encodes CATSRGAPAYEQYF.